The 2 T cell receptor beta chains below were found in one sample sequenced in a study of T-cell memory formation after mild COVID-19. TCRdb re-called the 5' RACE reads through MiXCR, storing one row per CDR3 protein. The sample includes around 150,000 distinct CDR3 sequences, around 30% of them seen just once. What was sequenced was PBMCs or a T cell subset sorted from them (not recorded which). The receptor source for this set is an adult woman who had mild COVID-19 (a few samples of this study predate the infection). Cell type and time point are not known.

There are a few counts of this clonotype. V and J are TRBV5-1 and TRBJ1-2, with D perhaps matching TRBD1 (6 bases). The CDR3 spans 14 residues. The V end lost 4 bases, the J end lost 6 bases, and 16 bases lay between the germline ends. Germline V gene lookup returns CDR1 SGHRS and CDR2 YFSETQ. CDR3 nucleotide sequence: TGCGCCAGCAGCCCACAGGGCCACAATAATGGCTACACCTTC. As protein: CASSPQGHNNGYTF.

This clonotype occurred a few times. The rearrangement links TRBV7-8 to TRBJ2-2, with 8 bases identical to TRBD1. V dropped 1 base and J dropped 5; count of bases not matched to a gene: 12. The germline V gene has CDR1 SGHVS and CDR2 FQNEAQ. This CDR3 comprises 18 residues. The CDR3 loop reads CASSLGFGGQEGTGELFF. For the CDR3, the DNA is TGTGCCAGCAGCTTAGGGTTTGGGGGACAGGAGGGGACCGGGGAGCTGTTTTTT. Together with reference TRBV7-8 and TRBJ2-2, the CDR3 gives the full variable domain: GAGVSQSPRYKVAKRGQDVALRCDPISGHVSLFWYQQALGQGPEFLTYFQNEAQLDKSGLPSDRFFAERPEGSVSTLKIQRTQQEDSAVYLCASSLGFGGQEGTGELFFGEGSRLTVL.